The source of this T cell receptor (beta chain) is a study of T cell responses to AZD1222 COVID-19 vaccine. Study outcomes and limitations: Spike was spanned by vaccine-associated CD4 TCRs, which were dominant at 160-218 and 743-854.

About this clone itself: The target antigen is unknown.

The data were produced by immunoSEQ multiplex PCR, yet TCRdb's version contains in-frame clones alone and is incomplete. The data show 95,000 to 120,000 clones, about nine tenths seen once. The CDR3 totals 12 residues. Germline V lookup: CDR1 SEHNR, CDR2 FQNEAQ (reference sequence). Trimming removed 5 bases from V and 5 bases from J, with 9 bases in between. Sequenced material: peripheral blood, taken 28 days after the second AZD1222 dose. This clonotype was sampled from an adult who received the AZD1222 COVID-19 vaccine. The gene calls are TRBV7-9 and TRBJ1-2; no clear D. This CDR3 is CASSPDGYGYTF. As DNA, the CDR3 is TGTGCCAGCAGCCCGGACGGATATGGCTACACCTTC.